This T cell receptor beta chain was recorded in a study of shared clonotypes between healthy human individuals. TCRdb's copy holds only in-frame clones and misses some; the assay was immunoSEQ multiplex PCR. The sample carries approximately 2.3 million clones, approximately 95% recorded once. Regarding this clone: Antigen: not known.

The V segment lost 4 bases and the J segment 3 bases; nucleotides outside the gene matches: 5. Looked up from germline, CDR1 is SGDLS and CDR2 is YYNGEE. This CDR3 has 16 residues. Study-wide findings and caveats: Donor scarcity curtailed the genetic and exposure-history diversity represented herein.

Sequencing was performed on naive CD4+ T cells from PBMCs. Subset given: CD45RA+ positively selected. The chain combines TRBV9 with TRBJ2-2; TRBD2 matches at 11 bases. This TCR came from a man in his late teens or twenties in good health. Some clones in this sample may be carry-over from other donors' samples. DNA of the CDR3: TGTGCCAGCAGCTCCAATAGCGGGAGGGACACCGGGGAGCTGTTTTTT. As protein: CASSSNSGRDTGELFF.